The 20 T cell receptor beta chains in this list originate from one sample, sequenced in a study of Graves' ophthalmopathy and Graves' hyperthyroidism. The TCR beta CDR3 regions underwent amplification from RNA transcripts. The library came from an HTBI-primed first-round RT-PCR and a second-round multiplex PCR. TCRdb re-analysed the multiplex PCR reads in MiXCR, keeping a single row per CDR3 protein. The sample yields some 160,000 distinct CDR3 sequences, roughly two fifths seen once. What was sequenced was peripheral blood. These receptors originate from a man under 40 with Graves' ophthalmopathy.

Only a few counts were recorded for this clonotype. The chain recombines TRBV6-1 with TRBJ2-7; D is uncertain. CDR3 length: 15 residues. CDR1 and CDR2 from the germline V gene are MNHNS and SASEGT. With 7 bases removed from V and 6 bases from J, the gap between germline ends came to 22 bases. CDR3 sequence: CASTPAPERRVEQYF. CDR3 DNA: TGTGCCAGCACTCCCGCGCCGGAGAGACGAGTCGAGCAGTACTTC.

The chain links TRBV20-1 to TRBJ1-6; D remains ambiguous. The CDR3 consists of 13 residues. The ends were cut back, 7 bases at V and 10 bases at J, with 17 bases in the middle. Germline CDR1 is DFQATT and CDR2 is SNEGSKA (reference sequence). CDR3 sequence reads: CSGLVPLESPLHF. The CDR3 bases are TGCAGTGGCTTAGTTCCCCTTGAGTCACCCCTCCACTTT.

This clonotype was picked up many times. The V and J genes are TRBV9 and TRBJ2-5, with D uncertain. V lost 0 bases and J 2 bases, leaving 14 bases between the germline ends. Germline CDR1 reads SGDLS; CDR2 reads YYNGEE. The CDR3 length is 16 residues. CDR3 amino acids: CASSVAPADGQETQYF. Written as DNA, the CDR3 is TGTGCCAGCAGCGTAGCTCCTGCGGACGGACAAGAGACCCAGTACTTC. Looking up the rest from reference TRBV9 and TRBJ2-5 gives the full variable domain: DSGVTQTPKHLITATGQRVTLRCSPRSGDLSVYWYQQSLDQGLQFLIQYYNGEERAKGNILERFSAQQFPDLHSELNLSSLELGDSALYFCASSVAPADGQETQYFGPGTRLLVL.

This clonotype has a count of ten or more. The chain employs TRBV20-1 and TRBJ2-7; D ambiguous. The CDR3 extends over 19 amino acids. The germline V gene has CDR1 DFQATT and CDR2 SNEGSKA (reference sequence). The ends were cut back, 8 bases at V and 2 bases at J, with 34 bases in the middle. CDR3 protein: CSRRSRFLRRPEKAYEQYF. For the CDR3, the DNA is TGCAGTCGCCGGTCGAGGTTTTTACGGCGTCCCGAAAAAGCCTACGAGCAGTACTTC.

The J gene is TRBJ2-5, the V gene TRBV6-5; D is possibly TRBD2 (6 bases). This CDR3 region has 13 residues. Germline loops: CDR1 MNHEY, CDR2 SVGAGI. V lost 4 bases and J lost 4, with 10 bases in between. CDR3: CASSSGLRETQYF. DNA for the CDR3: TGTGCCAGCAGTTCCGGACTAAGAGAGACCCAGTACTTC.

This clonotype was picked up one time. The CDR3 DNA follows: TGTGCCAGCAGTCCCGGGACGCAAATCTACGAGCAGTACTTC. As protein: CASSPGTQIYEQYF. The rearrangement uses TRBV28 and TRBJ2-7; possibly TRBD1 or TRBD2 for D (5 bases each). The germline V gene has CDR1 MDHEN and CDR2 SYDVKM. The CDR3 has 14 amino acids. Trimming removed 5 bases from V and 3 bases from J, with 14 bases in between. The whole variable domain, filled in from reference TRBV28 and TRBJ2-7, reads DVKVTQSSRYLVKRTGEKVFLECVQDMDHENMFWYRQDPGLGLRLIYFSYDVKMKEKGDIPEGYSVSREKKERFSLILESASTNQTSMYLCASSPGTQIYEQYFGPGTRLTVT.

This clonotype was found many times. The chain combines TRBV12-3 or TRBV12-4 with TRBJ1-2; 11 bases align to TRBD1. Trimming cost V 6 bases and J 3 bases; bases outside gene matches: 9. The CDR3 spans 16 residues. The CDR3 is CASSQRTGGVDYGYTF. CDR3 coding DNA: TGTGCCAGCAGCCAAAGGACAGGGGGCGTCGACTATGGCTACACCTTC.

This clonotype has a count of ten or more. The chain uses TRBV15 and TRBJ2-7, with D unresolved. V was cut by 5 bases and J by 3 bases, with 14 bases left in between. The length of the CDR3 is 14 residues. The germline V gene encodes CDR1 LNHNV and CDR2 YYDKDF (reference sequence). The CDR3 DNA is TGTGCCACCAGCCCAAGAGGCAGTCGCTACGAGCAGTACTTC. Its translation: CATSPRGSRYEQYF.

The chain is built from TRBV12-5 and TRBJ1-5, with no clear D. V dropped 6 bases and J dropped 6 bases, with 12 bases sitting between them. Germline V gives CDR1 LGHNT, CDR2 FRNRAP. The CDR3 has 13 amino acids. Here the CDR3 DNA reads TGTGCTAGTGGCCGGGTGGCGGGTCAGCCCCAGCATTTT. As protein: CASGRVAGQPQHF.

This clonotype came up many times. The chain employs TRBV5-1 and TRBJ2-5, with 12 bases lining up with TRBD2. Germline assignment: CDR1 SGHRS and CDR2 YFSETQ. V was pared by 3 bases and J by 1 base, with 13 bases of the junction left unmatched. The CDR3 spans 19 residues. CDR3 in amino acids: CASSWRRLAGEVGQETQYF. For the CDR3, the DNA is TGCGCCAGCAGCTGGAGGCGACTAGCGGGAGAAGTGGGCCAAGAGACCCAGTACTTC.

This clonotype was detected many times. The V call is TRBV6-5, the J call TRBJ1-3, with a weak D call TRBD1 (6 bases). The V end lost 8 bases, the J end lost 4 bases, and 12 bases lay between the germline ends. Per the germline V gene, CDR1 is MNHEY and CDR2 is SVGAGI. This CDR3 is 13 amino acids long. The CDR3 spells CASDRKDGNTIYF. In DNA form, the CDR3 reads TGTGCCAGCGACAGGAAAGACGGAAACACCATATATTTT.

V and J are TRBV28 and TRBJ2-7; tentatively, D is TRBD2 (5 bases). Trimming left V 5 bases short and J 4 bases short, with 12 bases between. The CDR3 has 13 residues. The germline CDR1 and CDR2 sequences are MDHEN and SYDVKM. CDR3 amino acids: CASSEGSGYEQYF. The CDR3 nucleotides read TGTGCCAGCAGTGAGGGCTCAGGTTACGAGCAGTACTTC.

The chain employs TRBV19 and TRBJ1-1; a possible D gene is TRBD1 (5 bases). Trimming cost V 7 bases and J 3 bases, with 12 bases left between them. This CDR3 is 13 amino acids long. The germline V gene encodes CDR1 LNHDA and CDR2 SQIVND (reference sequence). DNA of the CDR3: TGTGCCAGTACTTTATCCAGGGACACTGAAGCTTTCTTT. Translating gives CASTLSRDTEAFF.

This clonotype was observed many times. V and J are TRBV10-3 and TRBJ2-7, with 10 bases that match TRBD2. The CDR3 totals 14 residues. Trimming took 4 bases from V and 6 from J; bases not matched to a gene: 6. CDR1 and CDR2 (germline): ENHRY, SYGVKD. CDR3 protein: CAISGLAGETEQYF. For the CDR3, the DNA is TGTGCCATCAGTGGCCTAGCGGGAGAGACCGAGCAGTACTTC.

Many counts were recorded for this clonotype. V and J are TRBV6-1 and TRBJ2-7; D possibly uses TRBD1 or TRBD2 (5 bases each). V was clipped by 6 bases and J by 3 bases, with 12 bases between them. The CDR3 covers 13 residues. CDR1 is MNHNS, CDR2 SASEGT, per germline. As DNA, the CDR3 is TGTGCCAGCAGCCCCAGGGAGTTCTACGAGCAGTACTTC. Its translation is CASSPREFYEQYF.

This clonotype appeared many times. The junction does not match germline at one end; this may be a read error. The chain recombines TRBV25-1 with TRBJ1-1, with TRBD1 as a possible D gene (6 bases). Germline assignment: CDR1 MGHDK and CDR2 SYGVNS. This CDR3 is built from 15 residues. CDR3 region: CASSEWGGESTEAFF. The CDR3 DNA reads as TGTGCCAGCAGCGAATGGGGGGGCGAATCTACTGAAGCTTTCTTT.

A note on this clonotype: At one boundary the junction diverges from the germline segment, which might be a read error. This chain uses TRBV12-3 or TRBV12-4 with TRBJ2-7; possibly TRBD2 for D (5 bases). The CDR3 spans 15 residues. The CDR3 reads CASSLGGDYPYGQYF. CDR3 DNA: TGTGCCAGCAGTTTAGGAGGAGACTATCCCTACGGGCAGTACTTC.

This CDR3 reads CASTQGSWNYEQYF. Here the CDR3 DNA reads TGTGCCAGCACCCAGGGATCCTGGAATTACGAGCAGTACTTC. The rearrangement links TRBV7-2 to TRBJ2-7, with a tentative D call TRBD1 (5 bases). The V gene's germline CDR1 is SGHTA and CDR2 FQGNSA. The CDR3 is 14 amino acids. Deletions cut 7 bases from V and 4 bases from J, with 17 bases between.

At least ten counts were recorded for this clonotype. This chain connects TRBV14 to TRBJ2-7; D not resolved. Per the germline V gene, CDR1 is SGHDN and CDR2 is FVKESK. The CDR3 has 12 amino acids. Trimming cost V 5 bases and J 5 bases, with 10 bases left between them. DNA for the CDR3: TGTGCCAGCAGCTTGGTCCAGGACGAGCAGTACTTC. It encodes CASSLVQDEQYF.

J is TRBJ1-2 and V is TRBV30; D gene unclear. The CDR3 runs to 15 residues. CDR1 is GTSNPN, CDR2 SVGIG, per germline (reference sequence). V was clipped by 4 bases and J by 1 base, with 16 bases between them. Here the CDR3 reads CAWNKPEQNNYGYTF. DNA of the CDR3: TGTGCCTGGAACAAACCCGAACAGAATAACTATGGCTACACCTTC.